This passage covers 8 T cell receptor beta chains from one sample sequenced in a study of T cells in Graves' hyperthyroidism and ophthalmopathy. Amplified TCR beta CDR3 regions came from RNA transcripts. Primed by the HTBI set, a first-round RT-PCR was run on the TCR CDR3. Each CDR3 protein gets one entry after TCRdb re-called the multiplex PCR reads with MiXCR. There are some 440,000 distinct CDR3 sequences in the sample; around a sixth occur only once, and approximately 14% lies in the top ten. Sequenced sample: blood. Receptors were obtained from a woman under 30 with Graves' hyperthyroidism.

This clonotype was picked up many times. In DNA, the CDR3 is TGTGCCAGCAGCGTGAGGGCAGGGGGTGTATCTGGGGCCAACGTCCTGACTTTC. It translates to CASSVRAGGVSGANVLTF. The gene calls are TRBV5-6 and TRBJ2-6; TRBD1 agrees at 7 bases. V dropped 4 bases and J dropped 1; count of bases not matched to a gene: 11. Germline values: CDR1 SGHDT, CDR2 YYEEEE. The CDR3 covers 18 residues.

The J gene is TRBJ1-4, the V gene TRBV6-2 or TRBV6-3, with unresolved D. V was clipped by 0 bases and J by 8 bases, with 10 bases between them. CDR3 length: 14 amino acids. The germline V gene encodes CDR1 MNHEY and CDR2 SVGEGT. DNA of the CDR3: TGTGCCAGCAGTTACTCTTGGTCCGGCGAAAAACTGTTTTTT. Translated: CASSYSWSGEKLFF.

V gene TRBV11-1 combines with J gene TRBJ2-2, with a weak D call TRBD2 (5 bases). The CDR3 has 15 residues. Germline V CDR1 and CDR2: SGHAT, FQDESV (reference sequence). Trimming left V 3 bases short and J 1 base short, with 9 bases between. The CDR3 nucleotides are TGTGCCAGCAGCTTCGGGGTAGGGAACACCGGGGAGCTGTTTTTT. Translating it yields CASSFGVGNTGELFF. Filled out from reference TRBV11-1 and TRBJ2-2, the complete variable domain reads EAEVAQSPRYKITEKSQAVAFWCDPISGHATLYWYRQILGQGPELLVQFQDESVVDDSQLPKDRFSAERLKGVDSTLKIQPAELGDSAMYLCASSFGVGNTGELFFGEGSRLTVL.

The chain recombines TRBV13 with TRBJ2-1, with 11 bases lining up with TRBD1. The junction had 12 bases not matched to a gene; V was cut back by 5 bases and J by 9 bases. CDR1 is PRHDT, CDR2 FYEKMQ, per germline (reference sequence). CDR3 length equals 16 residues. The CDR3 spells CASSPGTGGDIGEQFF. CDR3 nucleotides: TGTGCCAGCAGCCCCGGGACAGGGGGTGATATTGGTGAGCAGTTCTTC.

This clonotype was counted at least ten times. CDR3 sequence reads: CATRMMGREKLFF. The CDR3 bases are TGTGCTACTCGCATGATGGGGCGAGAAAAACTGTTTTTT. The chain employs TRBV19 and TRBJ1-4, with a tentative D call TRBD1 (5 bases). Germline-derived CDR1 and CDR2 are LNHDA and SQIVND (reference sequence). The CDR3 sequence is 13 residues long.

V is TRBV20-1 and J is TRBJ2-2; 7 nucleotides align to TRBD2. This CDR3 has 15 amino acids. Germline CDR1 is DFQATT and CDR2 is SNEGSKA (reference sequence). The ends lost 2 bases at V and 4 bases at J; junction bases unmatched: 7. CDR3: CSARNAGAGTGELFF. The CDR3 region has the DNA TGCAGTGCTAGAAACGCGGGAGCGGGCACCGGGGAGCTGTTTTTT.

The chain has TRBV4-1 and TRBJ2-7, with a possible D match to TRBD1 (6 bases). The CDR3 consists of 17 residues. V lost 0 bases and J 0 bases, leaving 15 bases between the germline ends. Per the germline V gene, CDR1 is MGHRA and CDR2 is YSYEKL. The CDR3 is CASSQDSRDTRSYEQYF. For the CDR3, the DNA is TGCGCCAGCAGCCAAGATTCCCGGGACACCCGCTCCTACGAGCAGTACTTC.

This clonotype was recorded at least ten times. This rearrangement joins TRBV7-2 to TRBJ2-5; 13 bases fit TRBD2. CDR3 size: 20 residues. Germline loops: CDR1 SGHTA, CDR2 FQGNSA. V lost 5 bases, J lost 5 bases, and 20 bases stayed unmatched. The CDR3 reads CASSRKRLAGGTNPGETQYF. In DNA, the CDR3 is TGTGCCAGCAGCCGTAAGCGACTAGCGGGGGGCACGAACCCCGGGGAGACCCAGTACTTC.